The source of this T cell receptor beta chain is a study of glioma-infiltrating T cells after dendritic cell vaccination. Study-wide context: At biweekly intervals, patients got three intradermal dendritic cell vaccine injections.

Time point defined: after dendritic cell vaccination, including at tumor progression/relapse. PBMC were collected before vaccination, two weeks after the third vaccination, and at progression. TCRB CDR3 was amplified from 2 ug genomic DNA or less. The PCR used 60 V beta and 13 J beta primers. Method: immunoSEQ multiplex PCR; TCRdb's copy keeps in-frame clones and lacks some. This sample has 70,000 to 95,000 clones; around nine tenths occur once, and the top ten carry around 2.3%. Germline CDR1 reads LNHNV; CDR2 reads YYDKDF (reference sequence). V dropped 6 bases and J dropped 1; count of bases not matched to a gene: 3. The CDR3 runs 15 residues.

The chain joins TRBV15 to TRBJ2-2; TRBD1 agrees at 9 bases. The TCR sequence derives from a human donor with glioblastoma. Source: blood, taken after dendritic cell vaccination. The CDR3 region has the DNA TGTGCCACCAGTATGGGACAGGGGAACACCGGGGAGCTGTTTTTT. Its translation is CATSMGQGNTGELFF.